This entry concerns a single TCR beta chain. Its matching antigen is unknown. From the PCR reads, TCRdb re-called clones with MiXCR. The sample consists of under 95,000 clones, around 7.8% of them appearing once. The data are from a study of metastatic and nonmetastatic thyroid tumors. Study-level points and caveats: In both blood and tumor samples, TCR beta diversity was reported significantly higher for malignant than benign nodules.

Per germline, CDR1 MNHEY and CDR2 SVGEGT. The CDR3 sequence is 15 residues long. V dropped 4 bases and J dropped 3 bases, with 16 bases sitting between them. Patients had received no treatment of any kind before thyroid surgery. This receptor was identified in a female donor with papillary thyroid cancer or a benign thyroid nodule (not recorded which). Some clones in this sample may be carry-over from other donors' samples. The specimen sequenced was blood. This chain joins TRBV6-2 or TRBV6-3 and TRBJ2-7; D is possibly TRBD2 (6 bases). The CDR3: CASSLVGGRLYEQYF. DNA of the CDR3: TGTGCCAGCAGTTTAGTGGGAGGACGCCTCTACGAGCAGTACTTC.